This T cell receptor beta chain was found in a study of response to subunit inactivated influenza vaccine. Study results and limitations: Authors proposed each seasonal influenza vaccination draws in few new T cells.

At least ten counts were recorded for this clonotype. No antigen is known for it. MiXCR was run by TCRdb on the RT-PCR reads, yielding one entry per CDR3 protein. The repertoire consists of about 170,000 distinct CDR3 sequences, with approximately 12% occurring once and the leading ten covering around 28%. V was clipped by 5 bases and J by 6 bases; unmatched bases: 5. CDR1 is SGHVS and CDR2 is FQNEAQ in the germline V gene. This CDR3 contains 14 residues. The same sample was also used in a study of T cells expressing NK-cell markers. As that study records: A 5'RACE template switching approach incorporating UMIs was used to make TCR beta cDNA. The leading position in the CD3+CD56-NKG2C+ fraction of a few donors also went to these clonotypes.

V and J are TRBV7-8 and TRBJ2-1, with 9 bases fitting TRBD1. Sequenced material: CD8+ T cells sorted from PBMCs, taken 11 to 12 days after vaccination. The origin of this receptor is a man over 45 who received an inactivated influenza vaccine. The CDR3 sequence: CASSPGTGRNEQFF. CDR3 in DNA: TGTGCCAGCAGCCCCGGGACAGGGCGCAATGAGCAGTTCTTC.